This TCR beta chain was sequenced for a study of blood T cells in healthy people across ages. General observations from the study: Per million T cells, TCR beta diversity dropped about linearly as age rose.

Many counts were recorded for this clonotype. The antigen is undetermined. The CDR3 consists of 13 residues. Germline CDR1 and CDR2: SGHNT and YYREEE (reference sequence). Trimming took off 4 bases at V and 5 bases at J, with 10 bases between the two ends. For the second PCR, which ran for 7 to 11 cycles, a sample-barcoded 5' primer and a J-beta primer mix were used. MiXCR was run by TCRdb on the 5' RACE reads, yielding one entry per CDR3 protein. Altogether roughly 900,000 distinct CDR3 sequences are present, 29% being singletons, with the ten largest covering roughly 17%. The sequence came from a woman older than 75 in good health. The chain links TRBV5-4 to TRBJ2-4, with D unclear. The sample consisted of blood. The CDR3 DNA reads TGTGCCAGCAGCCCCGATACCGAAAACATTCAGTACTTC. Amino acids: CASSPDTENIQYF.